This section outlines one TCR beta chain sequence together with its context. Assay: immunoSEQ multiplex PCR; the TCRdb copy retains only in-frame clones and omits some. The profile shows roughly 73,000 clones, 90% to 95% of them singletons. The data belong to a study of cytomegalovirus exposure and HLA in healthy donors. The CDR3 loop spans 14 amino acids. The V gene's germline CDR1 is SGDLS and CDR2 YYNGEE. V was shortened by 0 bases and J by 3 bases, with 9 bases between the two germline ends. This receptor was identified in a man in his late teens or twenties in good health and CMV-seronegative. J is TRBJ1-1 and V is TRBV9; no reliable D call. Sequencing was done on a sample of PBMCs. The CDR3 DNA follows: TGTGCCAGCAGCGTAGCTACTACACACACTGAAGCTTTCTTT. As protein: CASSVATTHTEAFF.